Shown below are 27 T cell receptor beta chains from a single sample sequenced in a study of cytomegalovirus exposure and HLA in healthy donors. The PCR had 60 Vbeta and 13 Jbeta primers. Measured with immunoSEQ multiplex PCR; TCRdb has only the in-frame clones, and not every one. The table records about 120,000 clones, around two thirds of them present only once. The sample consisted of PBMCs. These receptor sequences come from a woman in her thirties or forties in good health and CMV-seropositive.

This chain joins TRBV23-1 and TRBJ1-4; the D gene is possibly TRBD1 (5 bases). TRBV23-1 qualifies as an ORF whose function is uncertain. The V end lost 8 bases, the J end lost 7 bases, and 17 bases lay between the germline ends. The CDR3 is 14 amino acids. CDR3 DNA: TGCGCCAGCCACTCCAGGGCCCTTCGTGAAAAACTGTTTTTT. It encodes CASHSRALREKLFF.

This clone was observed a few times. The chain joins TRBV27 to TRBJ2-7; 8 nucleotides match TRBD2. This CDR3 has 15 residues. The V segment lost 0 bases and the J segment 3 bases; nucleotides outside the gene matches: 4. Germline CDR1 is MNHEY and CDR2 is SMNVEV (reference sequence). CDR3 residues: CASSLSTSDLYEQYF. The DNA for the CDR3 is TGTGCCAGCAGTTTATCGACTAGCGATCTCTACGAGCAGTACTTC.

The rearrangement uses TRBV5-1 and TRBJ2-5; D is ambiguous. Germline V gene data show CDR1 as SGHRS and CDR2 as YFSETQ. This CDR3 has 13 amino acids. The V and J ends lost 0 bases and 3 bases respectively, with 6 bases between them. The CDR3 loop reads CASSLAIEETQYF. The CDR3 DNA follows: TGCGCCAGCAGCTTGGCCATAGAAGAGACCCAGTACTTC.

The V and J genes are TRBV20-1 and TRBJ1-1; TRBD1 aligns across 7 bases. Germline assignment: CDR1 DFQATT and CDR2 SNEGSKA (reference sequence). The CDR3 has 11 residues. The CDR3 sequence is CGTEQNTEAFF. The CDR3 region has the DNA TGCGGGACAGAACAGAACACTGAAGCTTTCTTT.

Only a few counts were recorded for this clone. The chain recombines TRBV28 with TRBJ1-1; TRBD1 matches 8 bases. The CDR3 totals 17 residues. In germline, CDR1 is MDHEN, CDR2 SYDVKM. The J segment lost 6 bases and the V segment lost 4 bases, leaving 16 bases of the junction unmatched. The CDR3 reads CASSWRNWTGRFSEAFF. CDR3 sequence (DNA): TGTGCCAGCAGTTGGCGGAACTGGACAGGGAGGTTCTCTGAAGCTTTCTTT.

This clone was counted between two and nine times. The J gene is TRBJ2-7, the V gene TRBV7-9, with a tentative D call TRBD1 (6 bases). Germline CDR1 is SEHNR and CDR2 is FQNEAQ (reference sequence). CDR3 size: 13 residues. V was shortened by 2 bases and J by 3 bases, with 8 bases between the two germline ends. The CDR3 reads CASSLRQDYEQYF. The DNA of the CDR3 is TGTGCCAGCAGCTTAAGACAGGACTACGAGCAGTACTTC.

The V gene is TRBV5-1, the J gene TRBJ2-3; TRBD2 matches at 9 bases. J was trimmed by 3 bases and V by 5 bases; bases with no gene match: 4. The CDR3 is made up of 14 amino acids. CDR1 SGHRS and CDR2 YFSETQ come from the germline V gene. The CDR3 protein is CASSSLAGTDTQYF. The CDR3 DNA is TGCGCCAGCAGTTCCCTAGCGGGGACAGATACGCAGTATTTT.

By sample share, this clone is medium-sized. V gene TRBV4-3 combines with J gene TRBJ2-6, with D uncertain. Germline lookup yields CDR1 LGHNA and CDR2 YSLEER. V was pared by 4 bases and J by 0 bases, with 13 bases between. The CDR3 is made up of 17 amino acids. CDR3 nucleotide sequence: TGCGCCAGCAGCCCTTCTGACTCGCACTCTGGGGCCAACGTCCTGACTTTC. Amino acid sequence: CASSPSDSHSGANVLTF.

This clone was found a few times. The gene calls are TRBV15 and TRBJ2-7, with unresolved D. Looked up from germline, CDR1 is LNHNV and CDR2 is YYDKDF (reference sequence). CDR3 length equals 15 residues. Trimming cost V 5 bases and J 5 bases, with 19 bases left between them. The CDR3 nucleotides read TGTGCCACCAGCTCAGCCCGTAGACTTACCCACGAGCAGTACTTC. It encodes CATSSARRLTHEQYF.

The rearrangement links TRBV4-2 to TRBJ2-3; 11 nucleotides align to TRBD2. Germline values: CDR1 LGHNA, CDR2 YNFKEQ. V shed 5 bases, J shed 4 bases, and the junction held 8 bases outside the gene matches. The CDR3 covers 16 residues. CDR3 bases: TGTGCCAGCAGCTCCCGACTAGCGGGATACGCAGATACGCAGTATTTT. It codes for CASSSRLAGYADTQYF.

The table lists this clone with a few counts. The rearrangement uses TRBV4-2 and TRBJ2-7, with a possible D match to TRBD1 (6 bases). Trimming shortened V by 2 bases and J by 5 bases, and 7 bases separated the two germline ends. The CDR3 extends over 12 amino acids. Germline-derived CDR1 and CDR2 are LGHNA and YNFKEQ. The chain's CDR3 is CASSQTGNEQYF. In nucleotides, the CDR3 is TGTGCCAGCAGCCAAACAGGGAACGAGCAGTACTTC.

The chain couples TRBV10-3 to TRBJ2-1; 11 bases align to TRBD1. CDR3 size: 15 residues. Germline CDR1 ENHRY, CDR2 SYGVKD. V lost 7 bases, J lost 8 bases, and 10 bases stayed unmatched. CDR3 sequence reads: CAINKGQGGSDEQFF. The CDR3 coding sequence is TGTGCCATCAACAAGGGACAGGGGGGTTCGGATGAGCAGTTCTTC.

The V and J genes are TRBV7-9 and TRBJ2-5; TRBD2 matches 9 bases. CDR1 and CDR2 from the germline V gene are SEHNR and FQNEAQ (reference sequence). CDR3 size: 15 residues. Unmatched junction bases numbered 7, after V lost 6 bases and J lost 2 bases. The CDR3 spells CASRRTSEIQETQYF. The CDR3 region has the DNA TGTGCCAGCAGGAGGACTAGCGAAATACAAGAGACCCAGTACTTC.

DNA for the CDR3: TGTGCCAGCAGACAGGGGAAAGCTGCTGGCTACACCTTC. Encoded protein: CASRQGKAAGYTF. The chain couples TRBV6-5 to TRBJ1-2, with 7 bases that match TRBD1. The V gene end was trimmed by 6 bases and the J gene end by 7 bases; junction bases not matched to a gene: 8. The CDR3 runs 13 residues. From germline, CDR1 is MNHEY and CDR2 SVGAGI.

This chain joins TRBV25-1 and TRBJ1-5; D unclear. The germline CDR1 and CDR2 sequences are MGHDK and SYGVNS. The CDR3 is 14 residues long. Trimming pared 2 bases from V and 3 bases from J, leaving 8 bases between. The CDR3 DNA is TGTGCCAGCAGTGAACAGCGCTTCAATCAGCCCCAGCATTTT. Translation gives CASSEQRFNQPQHF.

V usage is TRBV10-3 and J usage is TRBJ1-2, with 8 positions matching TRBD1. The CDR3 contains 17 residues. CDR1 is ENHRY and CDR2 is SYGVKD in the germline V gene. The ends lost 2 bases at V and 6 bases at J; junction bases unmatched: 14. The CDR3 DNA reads TGTGCCATCAGTGAGACAGGACAGGGCAGCGACCATAATGGCTACACCTTC. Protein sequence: CAISETGQGSDHNGYTF.

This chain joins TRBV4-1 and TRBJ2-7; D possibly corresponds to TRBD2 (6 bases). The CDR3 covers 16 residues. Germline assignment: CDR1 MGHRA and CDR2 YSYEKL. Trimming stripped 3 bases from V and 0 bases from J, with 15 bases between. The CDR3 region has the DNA TGCGCCAGCAGCCATCCCCGGGGCGGGGTCTCCTACGAGCAGTACTTC. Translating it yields CASSHPRGGVSYEQYF.

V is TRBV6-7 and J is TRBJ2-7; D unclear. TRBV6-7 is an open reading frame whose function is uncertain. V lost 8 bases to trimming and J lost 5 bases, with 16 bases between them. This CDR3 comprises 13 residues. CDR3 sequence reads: CASVDLSVDEQYF. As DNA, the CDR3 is TGTGCCAGCGTTGATTTGTCGGTCGACGAGCAGTACTTC.

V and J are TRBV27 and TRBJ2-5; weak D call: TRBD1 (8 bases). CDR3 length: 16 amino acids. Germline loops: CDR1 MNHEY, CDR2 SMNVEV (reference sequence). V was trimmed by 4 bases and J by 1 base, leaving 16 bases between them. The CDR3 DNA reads TGTGCCAGCAGTTCTCCCGGGGGGACAGGCCAAGAGACCCAGTACTTC. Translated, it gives CASSSPGGTGQETQYF.

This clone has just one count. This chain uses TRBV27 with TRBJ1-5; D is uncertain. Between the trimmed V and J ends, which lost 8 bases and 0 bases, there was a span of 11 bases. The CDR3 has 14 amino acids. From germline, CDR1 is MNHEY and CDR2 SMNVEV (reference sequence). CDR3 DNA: TGTGCCAGCGGCACACACCTTAGCAATCAGCCCCAGCATTTT. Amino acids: CASGTHLSNQPQHF.

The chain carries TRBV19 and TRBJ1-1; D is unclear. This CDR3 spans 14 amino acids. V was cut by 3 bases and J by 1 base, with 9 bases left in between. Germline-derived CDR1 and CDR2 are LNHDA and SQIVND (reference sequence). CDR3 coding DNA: TGTGCCAGTAGTATCGTCCTACCGAACACTGAAGCTTTCTTT. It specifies CASSIVLPNTEAFF.

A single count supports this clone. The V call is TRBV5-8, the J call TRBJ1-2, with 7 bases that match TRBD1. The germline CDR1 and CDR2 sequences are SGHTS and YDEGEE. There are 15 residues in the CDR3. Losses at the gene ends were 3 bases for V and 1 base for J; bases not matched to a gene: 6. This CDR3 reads CASSSPGQLNYGYTF. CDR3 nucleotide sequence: TGTGCCAGCAGCTCTCCGGGACAGCTTAACTATGGCTACACCTTC.

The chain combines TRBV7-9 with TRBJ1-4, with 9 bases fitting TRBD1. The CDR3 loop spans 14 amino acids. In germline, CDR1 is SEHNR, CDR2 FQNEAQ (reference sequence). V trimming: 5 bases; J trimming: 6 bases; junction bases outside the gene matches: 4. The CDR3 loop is CASSQGQGDEKLFF. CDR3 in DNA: TGTGCCAGCAGCCAGGGACAGGGCGATGAAAAACTGTTTTTT. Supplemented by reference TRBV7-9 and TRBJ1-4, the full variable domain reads DTGVSQNPRHKITKRGQNVTFRCDPISEHNRLYWYRQTLGQGPEFLTYFQNEAQLEKSRLLSDRFSAERPKGSFSTLEIQRTEQGDSAMYLCASSQGQGDEKLFFGSGTQLSVL.

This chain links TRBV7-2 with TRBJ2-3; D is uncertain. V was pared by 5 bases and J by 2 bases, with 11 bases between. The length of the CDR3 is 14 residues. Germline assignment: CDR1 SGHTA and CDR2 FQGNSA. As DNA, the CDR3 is TGTGCCAGCAGCCAAACTACTTACACAGATACGCAGTATTTT. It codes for CASSQTTYTDTQYF.

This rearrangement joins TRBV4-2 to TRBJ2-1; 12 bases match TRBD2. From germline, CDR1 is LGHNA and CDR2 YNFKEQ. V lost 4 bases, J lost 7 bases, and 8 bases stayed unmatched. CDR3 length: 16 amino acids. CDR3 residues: CASSPTSGSYSNEQFF. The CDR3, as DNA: TGTGCCAGCAGCCCGACTAGCGGGAGCTATTCAAATGAGCAGTTCTTC.

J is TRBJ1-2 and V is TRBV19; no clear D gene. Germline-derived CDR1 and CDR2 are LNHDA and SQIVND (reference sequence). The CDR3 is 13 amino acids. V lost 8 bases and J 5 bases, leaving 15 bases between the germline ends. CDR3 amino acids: CASLNRGSYGYTF. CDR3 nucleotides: TGTGCCAGTCTCAACCGCGGGTCTTATGGCTACACCTTC. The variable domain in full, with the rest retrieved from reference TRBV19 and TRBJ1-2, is DGGITQSPKYLFRKEGQNVTLSCEQNLNHDAMYWYRQDPGQGLRLIYYSQIVNDFQKGDIAEGYSVSREKKESFPLTVTSAQKNPTAFYLCASLNRGSYGYTFGSGTRLTVV.

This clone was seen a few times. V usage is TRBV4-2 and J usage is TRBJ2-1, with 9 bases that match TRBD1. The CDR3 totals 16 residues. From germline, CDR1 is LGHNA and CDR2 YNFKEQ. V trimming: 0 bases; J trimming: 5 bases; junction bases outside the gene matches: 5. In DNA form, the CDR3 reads TGTGCCAGCAGCCAAGAACTGGGACAGGGAGACAATGAGCAGTTCTTC. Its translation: CASSQELGQGDNEQFF.